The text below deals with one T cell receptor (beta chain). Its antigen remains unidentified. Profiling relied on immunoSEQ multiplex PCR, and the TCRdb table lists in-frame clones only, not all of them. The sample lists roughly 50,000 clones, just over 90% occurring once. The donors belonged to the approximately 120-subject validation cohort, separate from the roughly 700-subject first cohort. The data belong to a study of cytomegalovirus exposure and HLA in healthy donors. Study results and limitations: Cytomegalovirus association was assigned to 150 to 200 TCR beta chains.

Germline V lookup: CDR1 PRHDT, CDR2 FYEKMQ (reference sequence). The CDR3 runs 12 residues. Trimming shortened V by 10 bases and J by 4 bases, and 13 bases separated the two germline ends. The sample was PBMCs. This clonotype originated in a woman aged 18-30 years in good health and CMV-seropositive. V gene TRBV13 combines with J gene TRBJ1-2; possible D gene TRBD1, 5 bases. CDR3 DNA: TGTGCCACCACGCCCGGGGGCTATGGCTACACCTTC. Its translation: CATTPGGYGYTF.